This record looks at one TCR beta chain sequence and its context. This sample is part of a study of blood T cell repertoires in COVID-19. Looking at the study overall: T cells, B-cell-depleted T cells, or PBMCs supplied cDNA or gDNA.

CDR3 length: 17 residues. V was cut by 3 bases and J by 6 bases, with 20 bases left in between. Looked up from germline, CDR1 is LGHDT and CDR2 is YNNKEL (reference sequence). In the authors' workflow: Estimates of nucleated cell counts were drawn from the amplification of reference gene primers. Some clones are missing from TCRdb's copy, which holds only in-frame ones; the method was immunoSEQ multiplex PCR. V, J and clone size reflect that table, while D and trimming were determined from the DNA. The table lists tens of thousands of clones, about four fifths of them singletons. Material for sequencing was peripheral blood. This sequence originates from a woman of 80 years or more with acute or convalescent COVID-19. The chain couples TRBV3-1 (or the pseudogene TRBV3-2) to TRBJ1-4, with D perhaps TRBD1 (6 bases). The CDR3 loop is CASSHTPPRGHDEKLFF. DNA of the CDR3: TGTGCCAGCAGCCATACCCCCCCGCGGGGGCACGATGAAAAACTGTTTTTT.